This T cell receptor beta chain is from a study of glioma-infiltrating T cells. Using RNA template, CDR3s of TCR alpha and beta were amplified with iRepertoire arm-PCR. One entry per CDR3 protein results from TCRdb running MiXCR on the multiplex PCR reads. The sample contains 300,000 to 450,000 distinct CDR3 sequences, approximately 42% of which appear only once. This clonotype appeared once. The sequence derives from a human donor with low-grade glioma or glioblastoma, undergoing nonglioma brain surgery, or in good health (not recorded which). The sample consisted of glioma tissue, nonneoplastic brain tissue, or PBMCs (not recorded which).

Here the CDR3 reads CSVGRGRLGTEAFF. In DNA, the CDR3 is TGCAGCGTTGGTAGGGGGCGCTTGGGCACTGAAGCTTTCTTT. This chain joins TRBV29-1 and TRBJ1-1; 7 positions match TRBD1. This CDR3 contains 14 residues. CDR1 is SQVTM and CDR2 is ANQGSEA in the germline V gene. Losses at the gene ends were 4 bases for V and 4 bases for J; bases not matched to a gene: 9.